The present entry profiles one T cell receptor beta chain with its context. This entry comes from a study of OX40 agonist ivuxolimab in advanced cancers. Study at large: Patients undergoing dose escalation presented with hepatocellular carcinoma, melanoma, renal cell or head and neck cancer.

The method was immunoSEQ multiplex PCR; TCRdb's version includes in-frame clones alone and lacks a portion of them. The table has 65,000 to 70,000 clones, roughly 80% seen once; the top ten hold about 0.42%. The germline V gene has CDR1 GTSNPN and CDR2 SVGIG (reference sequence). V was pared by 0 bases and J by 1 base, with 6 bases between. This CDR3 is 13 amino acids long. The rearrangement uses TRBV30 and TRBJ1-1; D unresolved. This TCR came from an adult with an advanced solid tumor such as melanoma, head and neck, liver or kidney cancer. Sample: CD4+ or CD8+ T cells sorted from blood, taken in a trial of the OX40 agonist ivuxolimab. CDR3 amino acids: CAWSVTANTEAFF. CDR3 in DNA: TGTGCCTGGAGTGTCACGGCGAACACTGAAGCTTTCTTT.